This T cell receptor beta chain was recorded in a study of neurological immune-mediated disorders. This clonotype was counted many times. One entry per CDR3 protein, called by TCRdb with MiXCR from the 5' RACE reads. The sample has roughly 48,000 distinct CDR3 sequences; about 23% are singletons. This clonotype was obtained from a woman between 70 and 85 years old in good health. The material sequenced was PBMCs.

The DNA for the CDR3 is TGCGCCAGCAGCTTGGCCGGGCCGGGCTACGAGCAGTACTTC. Translation: CASSLAGPGYEQYF. The V gene is TRBV5-1, the J gene TRBJ2-7; D is undetermined. CDR3 length equals 14 residues. In germline, CDR1 is SGHRS, CDR2 YFSETQ. V lost 0 bases and J lost 3, with 10 bases in between. The variable domain in full, completed from reference TRBV5-1 and TRBJ2-7, reads KAGVTQTPRYLIKTRGQQVTLSCSPISGHRSVSWYQQTPGQGLQFLFEYFSETQRNKGNFPGRFSGRQFSNSRSEMNVSTLELGDSALYLCASSLAGPGYEQYFGPGTRLTVT.